This is a list of T cell receptor beta chains from one sample in a study of blood T cell repertoires in COVID-19. Sequencing was performed with immunoSEQ multiplex PCR; in TCRdb, only in-frame clones are kept and a portion is missing. The profile shows 150,000 to 190,000 clones, about 81% of them singletons. The material sequenced was PBMCs or T cells enriched from blood (not recorded which). Receptors were obtained from a man aged 45-60 years who had recovered from COVID-19. Both conserved end residues are part of each CDR3. The D gene is left open where the match is weak. The size field is filled for only some rows; it gives once, few, many or a size class.

v_call: TRBV2
j_call: TRBJ1-2
d_call: -
cdr3_length: 14
clone_size: -
cdr3_nt: TGTGCCAGCAGTGAAGCGTCGGGGACTTATGGCTACACCTTC
cdr3_aa: CASSEASGTYGYTF

v_call: TRBV6-5
j_call: TRBJ1-2
d_call: TRBD1
cdr3_length: 14
clone_size: -
cdr3_nt: TGTGCCAGCAGACCAACAGGGGGAAGGTATGGCTACACCTTC
cdr3_aa: CASRPTGGRYGYTF

v_call: TRBV6-5
j_call: TRBJ2-1
d_call: -
cdr3_length: 16
clone_size: -
cdr3_nt: TGTGCCAGCAGTTACTACAGGGCCCCTCTCCCCCATGAGCAGTTCTTC
cdr3_aa: CASSYYRAPLPHEQFF

v_call: TRBV5-1
j_call: TRBJ2-1
d_call: TRBD1
cdr3_length: 15
clone_size: -
cdr3_nt: TGCGCCAGCAGCAGTCCCGGGACAGGGGCGGATGAGCAGTTCTTC
cdr3_aa: CASSSPGTGADEQFF

v_call: TRBV5-1
j_call: TRBJ1-4
d_call: -
cdr3_length: 16
clone_size: -
cdr3_nt: TGCGCCAGCAGCTTTATGGGCCGGGGAAATAATGAAAAACTGTTTTTT
cdr3_aa: CASSFMGRGNNEKLFF

v_call: TRBV7-2
j_call: TRBJ1-1
d_call: -
cdr3_length: 13
clone_size: -
cdr3_nt: TGTGCCAGCAGCGTACAGGGGAACACTGAAGCTTTCTTT
cdr3_aa: CASSVQGNTEAFF

v_call: TRBV7-7
j_call: TRBJ2-2
d_call: -
cdr3_length: 16
clone_size: -
cdr3_nt: TGTGCCAGCAGCCGCTCTGGGGCTACGAACACCGGGGAGCTGTTTTTT
cdr3_aa: CASSRSGATNTGELFF

v_call: TRBV11-1
j_call: TRBJ2-3
d_call: TRBD2
cdr3_length: 13
clone_size: -
cdr3_nt: TGTGCCAGCAGCCTGGGGGCTAGCGGGGGTCCGGTATTT
cdr3_aa: CASSLGASGGPVF

v_call: TRBV18
j_call: TRBJ2-2
d_call: -
cdr3_length: 14
clone_size: -
cdr3_nt: TGTGCCAGCTCACCGGACAGTTACACCGGGGAGCTGTTTTTT
cdr3_aa: CASSPDSYTGELFF

v_call: TRBV7-6
j_call: TRBJ1-4
d_call: -
cdr3_length: 15
clone_size: few
cdr3_nt: TGTGCCAGCAGCCTTGGACTCAGCGCTAATGAAAAACTGTTTTTT
cdr3_aa: CASSLGLSANEKLFF

v_call: TRBV6-1
j_call: TRBJ2-7
d_call: TRBD1
cdr3_length: 15
clone_size: -
cdr3_nt: TGTGCCAGCAGTGACGGGACAGGGAGTATCCACGAGCAGTACTTC
cdr3_aa: CASSDGTGSIHEQYF

v_call: TRBV3-1/TRBV3-2
j_call: TRBJ1-1
d_call: -
cdr3_length: 12
clone_size: once
cdr3_nt: TGTGCCAGCTCCCGGGGGGGTATCGTAGCTTTCTTT
cdr3_aa: CASSRGGIVAFF

v_call: TRBV5-1
j_call: TRBJ1-1
d_call: TRBD1
cdr3_length: 15
clone_size: -
cdr3_nt: TGCGCCAGCAGTCGGTGGACAGGGGTCCCCACTGAAGCTTTCTTT
cdr3_aa: CASSRWTGVPTEAFF

v_call: TRBV5-1
j_call: TRBJ2-7
d_call: TRBD1
cdr3_length: 16
clone_size: -
cdr3_nt: TGCGCCAGCAGCTTGGAAGGGGGCGCGATTTCCCACGAGCAGTACTTC
cdr3_aa: CASSLEGGAISHEQYF

v_call: TRBV12-5
j_call: TRBJ1-5
d_call: TRBD1
cdr3_length: 15
clone_size: -
cdr3_nt: TGTGCTAGTGGTCCTGGGGACAGCCACAATCAGCCCCAGCATTTT
cdr3_aa: CASGPGDSHNQPQHF